This entry lists 7 T cell receptor beta chains sequenced from one sample in a study of blood T cell repertoires in COVID-19. TCRdb's table, derived via immunoSEQ multiplex PCR, lists solely in-frame clones and lacks some. The table includes 200,000 to 300,000 clones, 87% detected once. Sequencing used PBMCs or T cells enriched from blood (not recorded which). The receptors shown here come from a woman in her 30s with acute COVID-19.

The chain has TRBV5-5 and TRBJ1-2; unclear D gene. The CDR3 consists of 14 residues. CDR1 is SGHKS, CDR2 YYEKEE, per germline (reference sequence). V lost 1 base and J 4 bases, leaving 11 bases between the germline ends. The CDR3 is CASSLKEEIYGYTF. CDR3 nucleotide sequence: TGTGCCAGCAGCTTGAAGGAGGAGATCTATGGCTACACCTTC.

The V gene is TRBV27, the J gene TRBJ1-6; 8 bases are shared with TRBD1. The ends lost 3 bases at V and 5 bases at J; junction bases unmatched: 9. CDR3 length equals 17 residues. Germline V CDR1 and CDR2: MNHEY, SMNVEV (reference sequence). In DNA, the CDR3 is TGTGCCAGCAGTTTCAACCCTCTGGACAGGGATAATTCACCCCTCCACTTT. Translated: CASSFNPLDRDNSPLHF.

V gene TRBV7-8 combines with J gene TRBJ1-1; 8 positions match TRBD1. The germline gives CDR1 SGHVS, CDR2 FQNEAQ. V lost 5 bases to trimming and J lost 3 bases; unmatched junction nucleotides: 11. This CDR3 is built from 16 residues. CDR3 sequence reads: CASSGQGASKDTEAFF. Here the CDR3 DNA reads TGTGCCAGCAGCGGGCAGGGGGCGAGTAAAGACACTGAAGCTTTCTTT.

V gene TRBV10-3 combines with J gene TRBJ2-7; 7 bases fit TRBD1. CDR1 and CDR2 (germline): ENHRY, SYGVKD. The J segment lost 2 bases and the V segment lost 11 bases, leaving 6 bases of the junction unmatched. This CDR3 spans 12 amino acids. CDR3 region: CASTGDPYEQYF. CDR3 nucleotide sequence: TGTGCCTCCACAGGGGACCCCTACGAGCAGTACTTC.

The rearrangement links TRBV7-9 to TRBJ1-4; 9 bases line up with TRBD1. Per germline, CDR1 SEHNR and CDR2 FQNEAQ (reference sequence). The junction had 11 bases not matched to a gene; V was cut back by 1 base and J by 5 bases. This CDR3 is 18 amino acids long. This CDR3 is CASSLVGTGIVENEKLFF. Here the CDR3 DNA reads TGTGCCAGCAGCTTAGTAGGGACAGGGATTGTAGAAAATGAAAAACTGTTTTTT.

The table lists this clone with a count of one. The V gene is TRBV15, the J gene TRBJ1-3; no firm D call. CDR3 size: 14 residues. The V gene's germline CDR1 is LNHNV and CDR2 YYDKDF (reference sequence). V shed 5 bases and J shed 2 bases, with 10 bases lying between them. This CDR3 is CATSPPGPGNTIYF. As DNA, the CDR3 is TGTGCCACCAGCCCCCCAGGCCCTGGAAACACCATATATTTT.

This rearrangement joins TRBV30 to TRBJ1-4; D uncertain. CDR1 is GTSNPN and CDR2 is SVGIG in the germline V gene (reference sequence). This CDR3 comprises 16 residues. V lost 0 bases and J lost 3, with 14 bases in between. This chain's CDR3 is CAWSVQMGGSNEKLFF. As DNA, the CDR3 is TGTGCCTGGAGTGTACAGATGGGAGGGTCTAATGAAAAACTGTTTTTT. Drawing the rest from reference TRBV30 and TRBJ1-4, the complete variable domain is SQTIHQWPATLVQPVGSPLSLECTVEGTSNPNLYWYRQAAGRGLQLLFYSVGIGQISSEVPQNLSASRPQDRQFILSSKKLLLSDSGFYLCAWSVQMGGSNEKLFFGSGTQLSVL.